This TCR beta chain was captured by sequencing in a study of T cells in Graves' hyperthyroidism and ophthalmopathy. Whole-study findings and limits: With a median lead of 6.5 months before onset, the model predicted ophthalmopathy.

PBMCs stemmed from about 9.5 ml fresh peripheral blood. The TCR beta CDR3 regions underwent amplification using RNA transcripts as the source. Carried out on the TCR CDR3, a first-round RT-PCR used the HTBI primer set. In TCRdb, the multiplex PCR reads were re-called with MiXCR into one record per CDR3 protein. The sample contains 300,000 to 350,000 distinct CDR3 sequences, around a sixth of which appear only once. There are a few counts of this clonotype. Its antigen is not identified. The CDR3 has 17 amino acids. V shed 9 bases and J 0 bases; nucleotides not matched to a gene: 15. The germline V gene encodes CDR1 SNHLY and CDR2 FYNNEI.

This chain connects TRBV2 to TRBJ1-1; 8 nucleotides match TRBD1. Sequenced input: blood. This sequence was found in a woman between 45 and 65 years old with Graves' hyperthyroidism. CDR3 protein: CASSRHSPTGVNTEAFF. The CDR3 nucleotides are TGTGCCAGTAGTAGACACTCCCCGACAGGGGTGAACACTGAAGCTTTCTTT. Using reference TRBV2 and TRBJ1-1 for the parts outside the CDR3, the full variable domain is EPEVTQTPSHQVTQMGQEVILRCVPISNHLYFYWYRQILGQKVEFLVSFYNNEISEKSEIFDDQFSVERPDGSNFTLKIRSTKLEDSAMYFCASSRHSPTGVNTEAFFGQGTRLTVV.